This T cell receptor beta chain was documented in a study of blood T cell repertoires in COVID-19. At the level of the study: The United States, Italy and Spain were the sources of the acute and convalescent COVID-19 samples.

In the authors' methods: Counts of nucleated cells, estimated from reference gene primer amplification, were obtained. Here immunoSEQ multiplex PCR was the method, and the copy in TCRdb shows in-frame clones only, minus some. V, J and clone size are taken as reported in that table, and D and trimming were inferred from the DNA itself. The profile shows about 480,000 clones, roughly 89% of them singletons. Germline CDR1 reads MDHEN; CDR2 reads SYDVKM. The CDR3 runs to 17 residues. The V and J ends lost 5 bases and 2 bases respectively, with 16 bases between them. The sample was peripheral blood. The V gene is TRBV28, the J gene TRBJ2-6; TRBD1 might be the D (6 bases). This clonotype was sampled from a man between 18 and 35 years old with COVID-19, enrolled during active disease. The CDR3 DNA follows: TGTGCCAGCAGTGCCCATCTAGGGGGAACTGGGGCCAACGTCCTGACTTTC. Its translation: CASSAHLGGTGANVLTF.